This T cell receptor beta chain was sequenced during a study of T-cell memory formation after mild COVID-19 (TCRdb year 2021). With respect to the entire study: TCR sequence clusters from the two donors were found to be largely donor specific. Longitudinal TCRalpha and TCRbeta repertoire sequencing tracked T-cell clones expanding and contracting after mild COVID-19 in two donors. The cohort was made up of two young adult volunteers, one female and one male, who were previously healthy.

PBMCs were isolated by Ficoll-Paque density gradient centrifugation. This clonotype was counted ten times or more. There is no known antigen for this receptor. No qualities accompany the bases; no much larger clone lies one base away. Instrument used: Illumina NovaSeq 6000. cDNA libraries for TCRalpha and TCRbeta were prepared by 5'RACE using constant-segment primers, with sample barcodes and unique molecular identifiers added. Trizol reagent was used to extract RNA from every sample. The libraries were amplified in two PCR steps, and the second step added a second sample barcode and Illumina TruSeq adapters. The libraries were sequenced on an Illumina NovaSeq using 2 x 150 bp paired-end reads. In the original analysis: With migec v1.2.7, reads were demultiplexed and then collapsed into UMI-guided consensus sequences. Using mixcr v2.1.11, UMI consensuses were aligned to TRA and TRB V and J templates and then assembled into clonotypes. Expanded or contracted clonotypes were those called significant by both edgeR and NoisET, with noise models trained on biological replicates. edgeR calls used a false discovery rate-adjusted p below 0.01 and a log2 fold-change threshold of 1. As an exploratory analysis of dynamics, PCA with hierarchical clustering was applied to max-normalized trajectories of the 1000 most abundant clonotypes. Each responding clone was given a CD4 or CD8 phenotype based on the CD4+ and CD8+ repertoires, which had been sequenced separately. In TCRdb, the public reads were trimmed at Q25 with fastp and aligned with MiXCR, with productive beta chains retained. A single entry per CDR3 protein holds the most common genes and DNA from its merged rows. The V and J calls, along with clone size, are taken from TCRdb and not from the paper's own processing. This sample holds some 150,000 distinct CDR3 sequences; about 25% were observed only once. The ten largest clonotypes hold roughly 25% of the sample.

According to the germline V gene, CDR1 reads SGHRS and CDR2 reads YFSETQ. From cysteine to phenylalanine, the CDR3 is 17 amino acids long. Only the CDR3 DNA stays, 51 bases, in frame from base 1. Trimming leaves V shorter by 4 bases and J shorter by 0 bases, with the junction holding 13 bases beyond the gene matches. Points the paper makes about the study in general: Clones contracting from day 15 to 85 had balanced CD4/CD8 phenotypes, while a second wave expanding from day 15 to 37 was biased towards CD4+. Contracting CD4+ clones turned up mainly in the CM and EM memory subsets, whereas EMRA was where CD8+ clones were enriched. Only two mild cases were covered in the study, and larger cohorts including severe cases with pre-infection samples were considered necessary. The second-wave clones that peaked on day 37 were not confirmed to be SARS-CoV-2 specific. The detection of some responding clones in pre-infection memory suggests that pre-existing cross-reactive memory T cells joined the SARS-CoV-2 response.

What was sequenced was PBMCs or a T cell subset sorted from them (not recorded which). The chain was built from TRBV5-1 and TRBJ2-7; TRBD2 matches 7 bases in the middle. The receptor's source is an adult woman who had mild COVID-19 (a few samples of this study predate the infection). The sample titles of this study are shuffled in the database, so cell type and time point are left out; the donor was told from shared clones. The CDR3 in this case is CASSNTPSGTSSYEQYF. The DNA sequence is as follows: TGCGCCAGCAGCAACACCCCTAGCGGCACGAGCTCCTACGAGCAGTACTTC.